The clone carrying this T cell receptor (beta chain) was counted ten times or more. This entry belongs to a study of blood T cell repertoires in COVID-19. Looking at the study overall: Spain, Italy and the United States supplied samples that represented acute and convalescent COVID-19. T cells, B-cell-depleted T cells, or PBMCs provided the cDNA or gDNA that served as material.

The germline V and J ends were trimmed by 5 bases and 7 bases, with 8 bases remaining between them. There are 12 residues in the CDR3. Germline V gene sequence: CDR1 SEHNR, CDR2 FQNEAQ (reference sequence). Original processing notes: Estimates of nucleated cell counts were drawn from the amplification of reference gene primers. Only in-frame clones appear in the TCRdb table, and some are missing; sequencing was by immunoSEQ multiplex PCR. V, J and clone size reflect that table, while D and trimming were determined from the DNA. Among 130,000 or so clones listed, 80% were seen once. The source of this sequence is a man in his 60s with active or convalescent COVID-19. This chain uses TRBV7-9 with TRBJ2-2; TRBD1 is a possible D gene (5 bases). The material sequenced was peripheral blood. As DNA, the CDR3 is TGTGCCAGCAGCACCGACAGCGGGGAGCTGTTTTTT. This translates into CASSTDSGELFF.